These 6 T cell receptor beta chains were sequenced from one sample in a study of tissue T cells after allogeneic stem cell transplantation. Assay used: immunoSEQ multiplex PCR; TCRdb lists only in-frame clones, some missing. Of some 8,000 clones listed, 37% are singletons. The time point is: mouse harvest day 14 after allogeneic transplant. Tail vein injection delivered 10^7 T-cell-depleted bone marrow cells and 10^6 splenic CD5+ T cells. Sequences were obtained from skin. Source of these receptors: a female BALB/c mouse given C57BL/6 T cells with graft-versus-host disease after an allogeneic hematopoietic cell transplant.

With regard to this clone: Mouse names are used for the genes. The read ends 1 residue early relative to the CDR3; the germline J gene fills the gap. This chain joins TRBV26 and TRBJ2-5; the D is unclear. This CDR3 contains 13 residues. Germline assignment: CDR1 KGHPV and CDR2 FQNQEV (reference sequence). V was cut by 6 bases and J by 4 bases, with 11 bases left in between. CDR3 protein: CASSLRWEDTQYF. Partial CDR3 DNA: TGTGCCAGCAGCCTCCGGTGGGAAGACACCCAGTAC.

This clone was counted only a few times. Gene names denote mouse genes. The read is 1 residue too short to cover the CDR3 end, so that end is filled in from the germline J gene. The chain uses TRBV26 and TRBJ2-4; D is undetermined. CDR3 length: 14 residues. From germline, CDR1 is KGHPV and CDR2 FQNQEV (reference sequence). The V gene lost 2 bases and the J gene lost 0 bases, with 6 bases spanning the gap. CDR3 sequence: CASSLGVSQNTLYF. CDR3 DNA, as far as it was read: TGTGCCAGCAGTCTGGGGGTTAGTCAAAACACCTTGTAC.

This clone was detected a few times. The gene names given are mouse names. Read coverage stops 1 residue before the CDR3 terminus; the germline J gene supplies the remainder. The rearrangement links TRBV26 to TRBJ2-5; no clear D. The V and J ends lost 1 base and 5 bases respectively, with 4 bases between them. This CDR3 is built from 12 residues. The V gene's germline CDR1 is KGHPV and CDR2 FQNQEV (reference sequence). The CDR3 protein is CASSLYRDTQYF. The CDR3 bases that were read are TGTGCCAGCAGTCTGTACAGAGACACCCAGTAC.

There are a few counts of this clone. Genes and germline come from the mouse. With the read ending 1 residue before the CDR3 end, the germline J gene is used to fill in that end. The chain has TRBV24 and TRBJ1-4; 10 nucleotides match TRBD1. In germline, CDR1 is KGHTA, CDR2 FRNEEI. V trimming: 4 bases; J trimming: 3 bases; junction bases outside the gene matches: 2. The CDR3 spans 15 residues. CDR3 loop: CASSPGQGTNERLFF. Incomplete CDR3 DNA: TGTGCCAGCAGTCCGGGACAGGGGACCAACGAAAGATTATTT.

This clone is large in the sample. Gene names refer to mouse genes. The DNA ends 1 residue before the CDR3 does, and the rest of the CDR3 is filled in from the germline J gene. V usage is TRBV26 and J usage is TRBJ1-3; D remains ambiguous. CDR3 size: 14 residues. Trimming pared 2 bases from V and 0 bases from J, leaving 5 bases between. CDR1 and CDR2 (germline): KGHPV, FQNQEV (reference sequence). The CDR3 loop is CASSLMGSGNTLYF. CDR3 DNA, as far as it was read: TGTGCCAGCAGTCTGATGGGTTCTGGAAATACGCTCTAT.

With respect to this clone: The listed genes are named as in mouse. The CDR3 goes on 1 residue after the read ends, and that part is filled in from the germline J gene. The chain uses TRBV26 and TRBJ1-3, with D perhaps matching TRBD1 (5 bases). Germline lookup yields CDR1 KGHPV and CDR2 FQNQEV (reference sequence). Trimming removed 8 bases from V and 4 bases from J, with 12 bases in between. The length of the CDR3 is 13 residues. The CDR3 protein is CASAEGRGNTLYF. CDR3 DNA, as far as it was read: TGTGCCAGCGCCGAGGGGCGGGGAAATACGCTCTAT.